This TCR beta chain was retrieved from a study of PD-L1 blockade in urothelial cancer. Study-wide background: Atezolizumab 1,200 mg was given intravenously every 3 weeks, starting 2014. A median roughly 130,000 T cells were found in blood samples. The authors examined blood 3 weeks (second dose) and 6 weeks after treatment start.

Trimming pared 6 bases from V and 3 bases from J, leaving 18 bases between. The germline CDR1 and CDR2 sequences are MNHNY and SVGAGI (reference sequence). This CDR3 has 15 residues. Synthetic TCR analog templates were added to each PCR reaction. Clones were sequenced by immunoSEQ multiplex PCR, and TCRdb holds only the in-frame ones, with some missing. The sample contains roughly 67,000 clones, approximately 83% of which appear only once. The sample's time point: pretreatment peripheral blood. The sequence was collected from a man between 60 and 70 years old with urothelial cancer. The V and J genes are TRBV6-6 and TRBJ2-7; tentatively, D is TRBD2 (6 bases). This specimen was PBMCs, taken around atezolizumab (anti-PD-L1) treatment. The CDR3 loop reads CASRPSGLPHYEQYF. The CDR3 DNA follows: TGTGCCAGCAGGCCATCTGGACTACCACACTACGAGCAGTACTTC.